The T cell receptor (beta chain) described here comes from a study of PD-1 blockade in classical Hodgkin lymphoma. Profiled with immunoSEQ multiplex PCR; TCRdb holds only in-frame clones, not every one. The sample includes approximately 96,000 clones, about 92% of them seen just once. Time point specified: cycle 4 day 1 (C4D1), after more than 5 weeks of nivolumab. Following autologous stem cell transplantation, relapse occurred in every patient, and exposure to brentuximab vedotin varied. Patients showed best responses of complete response, partial response or progressive disease. Overall study findings and caveats: Newly diagnosed patients had baseline TCR diversity that was reportedly lower than that of healthy donors. Individuals who commenced nivolumab within less than 1 year of ASCT were excluded. TCR diversity in CD4+, not CD8+, cells rose significantly by C4D1.

A remark on this clone: As yet, its antigen is unknown.

V was shortened by 5 bases and J by 2 bases, with 18 bases between the two germline ends. The CDR3 extends over 17 amino acids. Germline assignment: CDR1 SEHNR and CDR2 FQNEAQ (reference sequence). The genes are TRBV7-9 and TRBJ1-4; perhaps TRBD1 as D (6 bases). The sample in question was peripheral blood mononuclear cells (PBMCs), obtained before the fourth cycle of nivolumab. The clonotype was recovered from a human donor with classical Hodgkin lymphoma. The CDR3, as DNA: TGTGCCAGCAGCCGCCGTCCCACAGGGAGGACTAATGAAAAACTGTTTTTT. Amino acid sequence: CASSRRPTGRTNEKLFF.